Listed here is a single T cell receptor beta chain. Antigen unknown. This table comes from immunoSEQ multiplex PCR, and its TCRdb copy is limited to in-frame clones, with some not included. The table includes approximately 60,000 clones, 75% to 90% detected once. These data are taken from a study of a mutant IDH1 vaccine in newly diagnosed glioma. At the level of the study: Treated patients had a mean age of approximately 41 years and a sex split that was around 60% male and approximately 38% female.

Time point of the sample: week 5, during vaccination. Vaccinated patients received 300 ug of mutant IDH1 20-mer peptide per dose, with topical imiquimod. Germline values: CDR1 MNHNY, CDR2 SVGAGI (reference sequence). The CDR3 consists of 13 residues. Trimming cost V 11 bases and J 1 base, with 14 bases left between them. This TCR was recovered from a woman between 40 and 55 years old with glioma. V is TRBV6-6 and J is TRBJ1-1; maybe TRBD1 (6 bases). The source material was PBMCs, sampled from a glioma patient whose treatment included an IDH1 peptide vaccine. This chain's CDR3 is CAAYRAENTEAFF. The CDR3, as DNA: TGTGCCGCCTACAGGGCAGAGAACACTGAAGCTTTCTTT.